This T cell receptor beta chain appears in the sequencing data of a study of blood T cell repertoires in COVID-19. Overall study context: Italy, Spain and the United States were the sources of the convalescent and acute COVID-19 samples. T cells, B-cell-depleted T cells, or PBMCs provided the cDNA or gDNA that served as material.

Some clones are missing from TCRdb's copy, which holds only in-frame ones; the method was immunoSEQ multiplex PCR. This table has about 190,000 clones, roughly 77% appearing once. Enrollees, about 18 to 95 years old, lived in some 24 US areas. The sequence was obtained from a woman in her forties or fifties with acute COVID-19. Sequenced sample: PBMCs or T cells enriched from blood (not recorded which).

In DNA, the CDR3 is TGTGCCAGCAGCTTGGGGGGGAACATTCAGTACTTC. This translates into CASSLGGNIQYF. The rearrangement joins TRBV11-2 to TRBJ2-4, with 7 positions matching TRBD2. V lost 3 bases and J lost 7; bases outside the gene matches: 0. CDR3 length: 12 amino acids. Germline values: CDR1 SGHAT, CDR2 FQNNGV.